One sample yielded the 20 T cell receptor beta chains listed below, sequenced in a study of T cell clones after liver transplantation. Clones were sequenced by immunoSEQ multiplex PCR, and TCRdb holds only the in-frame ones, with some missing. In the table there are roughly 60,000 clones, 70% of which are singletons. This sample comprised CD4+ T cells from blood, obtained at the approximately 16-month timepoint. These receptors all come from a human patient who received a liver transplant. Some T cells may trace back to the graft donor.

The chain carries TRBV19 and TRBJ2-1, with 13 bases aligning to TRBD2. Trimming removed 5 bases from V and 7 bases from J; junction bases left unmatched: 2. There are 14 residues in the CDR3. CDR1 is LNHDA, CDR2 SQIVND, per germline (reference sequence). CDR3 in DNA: TGTGCCAGTAGTCTGGGACTAGCGGGGAATGAGCAGTTCTTC. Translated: CASSLGLAGNEQFF.

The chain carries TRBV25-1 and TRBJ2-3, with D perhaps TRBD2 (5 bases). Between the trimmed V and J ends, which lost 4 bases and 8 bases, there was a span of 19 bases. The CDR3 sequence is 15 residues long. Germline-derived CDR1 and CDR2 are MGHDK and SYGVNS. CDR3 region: CASSAPQAAVFTQYF. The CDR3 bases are TGTGCCAGCAGTGCCCCTCAGGCAGCGGTATTTACGCAGTATTTT.

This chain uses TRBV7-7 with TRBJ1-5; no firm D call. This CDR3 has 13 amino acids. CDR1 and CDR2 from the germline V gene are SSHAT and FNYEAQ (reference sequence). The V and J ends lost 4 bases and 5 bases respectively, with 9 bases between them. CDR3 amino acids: CASSSGPDQPQHF. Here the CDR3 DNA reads TGTGCCAGCAGCTCAGGTCCAGATCAGCCCCAGCATTTT.

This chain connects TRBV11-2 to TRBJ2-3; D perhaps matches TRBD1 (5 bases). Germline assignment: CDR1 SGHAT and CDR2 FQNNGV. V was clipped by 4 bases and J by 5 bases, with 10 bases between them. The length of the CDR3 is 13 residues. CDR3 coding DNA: TGTGCCAGCAGCTCTGGGCAGGGAGATACGCAGTATTTT. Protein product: CASSSGQGDTQYF.

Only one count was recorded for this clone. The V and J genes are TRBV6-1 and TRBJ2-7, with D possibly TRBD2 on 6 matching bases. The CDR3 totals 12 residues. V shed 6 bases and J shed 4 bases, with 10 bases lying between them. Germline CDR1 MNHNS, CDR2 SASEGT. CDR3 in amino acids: CASRTTSYEQYV. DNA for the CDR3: TGTGCCAGCAGGACGACTAGTTACGAGCAGTACGTC.

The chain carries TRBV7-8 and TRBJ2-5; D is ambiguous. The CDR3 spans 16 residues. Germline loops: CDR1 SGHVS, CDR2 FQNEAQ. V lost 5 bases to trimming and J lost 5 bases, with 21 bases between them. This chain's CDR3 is CASSHQVIELEETQYF. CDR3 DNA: TGTGCCAGCAGCCACCAGGTTATTGAACTCGAGGAGACCCAGTACTTC.

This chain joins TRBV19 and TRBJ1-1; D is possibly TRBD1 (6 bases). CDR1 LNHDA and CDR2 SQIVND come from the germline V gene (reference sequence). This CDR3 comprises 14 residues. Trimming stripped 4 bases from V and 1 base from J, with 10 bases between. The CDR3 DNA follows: TGTGCCAGTAGTACCCAGGGACAGAACACTGAAGCTTTCTTT. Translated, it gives CASSTQGQNTEAFF.

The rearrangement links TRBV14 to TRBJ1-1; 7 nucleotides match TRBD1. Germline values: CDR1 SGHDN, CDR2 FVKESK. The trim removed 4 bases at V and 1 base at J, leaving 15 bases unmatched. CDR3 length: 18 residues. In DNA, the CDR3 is TGTGCCAGCAGCCCGCCAAGGGACAGCAGGATAGGGAACACTGAAGCTTTCTTT. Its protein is CASSPPRDSRIGNTEAFF.

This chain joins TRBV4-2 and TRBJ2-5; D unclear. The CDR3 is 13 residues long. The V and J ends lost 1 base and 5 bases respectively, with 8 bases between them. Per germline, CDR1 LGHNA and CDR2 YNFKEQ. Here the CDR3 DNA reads TGTGCCAGCAGCCAAGTCCTGGCCGAGACCCAGTACTTC. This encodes CASSQVLAETQYF.

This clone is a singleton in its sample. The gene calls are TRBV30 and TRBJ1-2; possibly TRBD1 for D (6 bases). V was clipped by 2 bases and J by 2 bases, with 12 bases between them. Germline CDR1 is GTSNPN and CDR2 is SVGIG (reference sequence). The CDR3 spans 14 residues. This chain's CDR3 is CAWSSSQGNYGYTF. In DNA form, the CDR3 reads TGTGCCTGGAGTTCGTCTCAGGGGAACTATGGCTACACCTTC.

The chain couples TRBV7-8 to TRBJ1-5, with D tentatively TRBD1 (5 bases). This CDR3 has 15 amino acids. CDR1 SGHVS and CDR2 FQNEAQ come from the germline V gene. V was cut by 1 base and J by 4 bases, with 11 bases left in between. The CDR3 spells CASSLEGVYNQPQHF. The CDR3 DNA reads TGTGCCAGCAGCTTAGAAGGGGTCTATAATCAGCCCCAGCATTTT.

CDR3 sequence: CASSLGRGKDANTGELFF. Here the CDR3 DNA reads TGTGCCAGCAGCTTAGGGCGGGGAAAGGACGCGAACACCGGGGAGCTGTTTTTT. The chain couples TRBV11-2 to TRBJ2-2; a weak D match, TRBD2 (6 bases). Germline CDR1 and CDR2: SGHAT and FQNNGV. The CDR3 loop spans 18 amino acids. With 1 base removed from V and 0 bases from J, the gap between germline ends came to 15 bases.

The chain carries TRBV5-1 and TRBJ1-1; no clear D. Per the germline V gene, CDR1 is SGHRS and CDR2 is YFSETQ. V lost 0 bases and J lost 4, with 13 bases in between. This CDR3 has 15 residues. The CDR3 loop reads CASSLGHRRGTEAFF. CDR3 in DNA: TGCGCCAGCAGCTTGGGTCACCGCCGAGGCACTGAAGCTTTCTTT.

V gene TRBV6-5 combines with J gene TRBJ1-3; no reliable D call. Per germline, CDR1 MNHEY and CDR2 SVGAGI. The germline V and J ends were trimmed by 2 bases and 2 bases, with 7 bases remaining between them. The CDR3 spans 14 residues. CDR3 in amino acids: CASSYGGTGNTIYF. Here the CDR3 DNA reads TGTGCCAGCAGTTACGGTGGGACTGGAAACACCATATATTTT.

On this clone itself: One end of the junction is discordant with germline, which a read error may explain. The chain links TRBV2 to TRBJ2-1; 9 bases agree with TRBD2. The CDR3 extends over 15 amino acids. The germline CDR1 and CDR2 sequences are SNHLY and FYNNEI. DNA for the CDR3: TGTGCCAGCAGTGATGGGACTAGCAGCTACGATGAGCAGTTCTTC. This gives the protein CASSDGTSSYDEQFF.

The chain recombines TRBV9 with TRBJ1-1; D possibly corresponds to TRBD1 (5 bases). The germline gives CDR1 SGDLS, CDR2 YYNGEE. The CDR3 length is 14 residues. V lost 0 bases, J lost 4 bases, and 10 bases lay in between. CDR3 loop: CASSVGGGGTEAFF. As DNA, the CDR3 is TGTGCCAGCAGCGTAGGCGGGGGGGGCACTGAAGCTTTCTTT.

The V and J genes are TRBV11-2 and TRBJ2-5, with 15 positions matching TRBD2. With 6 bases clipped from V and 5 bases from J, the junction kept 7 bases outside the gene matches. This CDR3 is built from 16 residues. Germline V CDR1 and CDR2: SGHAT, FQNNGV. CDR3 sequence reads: CASRPGTSGGRETQYF. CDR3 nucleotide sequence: TGTGCCAGCAGGCCAGGGACTAGCGGGGGGAGGGAGACCCAGTACTTC.

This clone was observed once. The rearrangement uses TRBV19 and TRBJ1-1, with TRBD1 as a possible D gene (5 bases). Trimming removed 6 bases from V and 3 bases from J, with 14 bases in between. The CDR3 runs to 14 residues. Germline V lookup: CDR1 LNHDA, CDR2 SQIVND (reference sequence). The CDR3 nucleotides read TGTGCCAGTAGCAGACGAAGGGGCGACACTGAAGCTTTCTTT. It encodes CASSRRRGDTEAFF.

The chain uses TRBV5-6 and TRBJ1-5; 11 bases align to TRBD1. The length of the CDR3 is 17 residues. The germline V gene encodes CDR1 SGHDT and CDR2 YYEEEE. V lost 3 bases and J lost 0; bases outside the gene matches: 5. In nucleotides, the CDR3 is TGTGCCAGCAGCTCCGGGACAGGGGGATATAGCAATCAGCCCCAGCATTTT. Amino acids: CASSSGTGGYSNQPQHF.

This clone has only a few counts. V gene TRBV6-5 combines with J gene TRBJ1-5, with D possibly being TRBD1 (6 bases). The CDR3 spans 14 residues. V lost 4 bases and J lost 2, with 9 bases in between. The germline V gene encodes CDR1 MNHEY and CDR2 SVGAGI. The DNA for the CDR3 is TGTGCCAGCAGTTCAGGGGTTGGCAATCAGCCCCAGCATTTT. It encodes CASSSGVGNQPQHF.